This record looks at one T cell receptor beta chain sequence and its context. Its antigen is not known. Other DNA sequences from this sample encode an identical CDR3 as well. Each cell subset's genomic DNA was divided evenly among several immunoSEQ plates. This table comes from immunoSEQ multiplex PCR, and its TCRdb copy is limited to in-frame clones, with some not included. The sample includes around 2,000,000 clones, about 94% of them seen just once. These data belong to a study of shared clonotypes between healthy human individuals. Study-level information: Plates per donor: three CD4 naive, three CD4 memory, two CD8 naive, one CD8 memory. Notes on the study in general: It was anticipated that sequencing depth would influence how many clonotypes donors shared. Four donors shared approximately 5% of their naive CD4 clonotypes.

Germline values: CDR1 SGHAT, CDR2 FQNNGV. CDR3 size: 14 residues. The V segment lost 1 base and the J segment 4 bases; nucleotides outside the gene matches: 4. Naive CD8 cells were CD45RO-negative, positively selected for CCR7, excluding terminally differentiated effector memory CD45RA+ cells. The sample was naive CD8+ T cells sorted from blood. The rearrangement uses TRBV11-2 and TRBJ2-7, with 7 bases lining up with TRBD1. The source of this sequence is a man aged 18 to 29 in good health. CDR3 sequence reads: CASSLGSGGYEQYF. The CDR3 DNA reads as TGTGCCAGCAGCTTAGGGTCAGGGGGATACGAGCAGTACTTC.